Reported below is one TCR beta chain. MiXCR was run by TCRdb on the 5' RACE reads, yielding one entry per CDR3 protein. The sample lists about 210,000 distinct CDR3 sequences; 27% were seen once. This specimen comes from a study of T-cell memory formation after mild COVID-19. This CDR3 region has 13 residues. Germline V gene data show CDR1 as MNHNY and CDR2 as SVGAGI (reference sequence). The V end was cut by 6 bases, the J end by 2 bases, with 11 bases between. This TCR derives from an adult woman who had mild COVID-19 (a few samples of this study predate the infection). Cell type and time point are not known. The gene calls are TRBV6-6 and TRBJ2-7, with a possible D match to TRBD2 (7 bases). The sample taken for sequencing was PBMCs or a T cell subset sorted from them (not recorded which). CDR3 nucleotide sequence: TGTGCCAGCAGAGGGGGGGTCCCCTACGAGCAGTACTTC. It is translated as CASRGGVPYEQYF.